Listed below are T cell receptor beta chains from one sample, sequenced in a study of T cells in Graves' hyperthyroidism and ophthalmopathy. TCRdb re-derived calls from the multiplex PCR reads in MiXCR, one entry per CDR3 protein. The top ten hold roughly 7.7% of the sample, which has a few hundred thousand distinct CDR3 sequences, under 60% seen once. The sequencing sample was made of peripheral blood or thyroid tissue (not recorded which). The receptors here all came from a woman younger than 30 with Graves' hyperthyroidism. The conserved cysteine and the conserved F or W are not part of the CDR3 here. A D gene is named only where the DNA matches it firmly. The size of a clone is reported for some rows only, either as once, few or many, or as a class for expanded clones.

>TRBV19|many|NA
ASSMGLHGYT
>TRBV29-1|few|NA
SVELVGSSYEQY
>TRBV12-5|many|TRBD1
ASGDRLGQPQH
>TRBV3-1|many|TRBD1
ASSPANRGAF
>TRBV19|NA|TRBD1
ASSPTTGPNYGYT
>TRBV5-6|many|NA
ASSNLDSYEQY
>TRBV25-1|many|NA
ASSDWALGAF
>TRBV9|NA|TRBD2
ASSLTAGGLETQY
>TRBV20-1|many|TRBD1
SASDRGYEQY
>TRBV11-2|many|NA
ASSQESSPLH
>TRBV7-9|NA|NA
ASSFLGASAYEQY
>TRBV7-2|NA|TRBD1
ASSQDETGGGYGYT
>TRBV25-1|NA|NA
ASSDGRDPQY
>TRBV4-1|few|NA
ASSHPREEETQY
>TRBV19|many|NA
ATATPLGHDTGELF
>TRBV20-1|NA|TRBD2
SARGGVGGLAGVRAYEQY
>TRBV29-1|NA|NA
SVTQQVQETQY
>TRBV20-1|many|NA
SARTGLRTEAF
>TRBV6-5|many|NA
ASSYSRGGGETQY
>TRBV2|NA|TRBD1
ASSLEGTGGSGANVLT
>TRBV3-1|few|NA
ASSQAQGWDTEAF
>TRBV19|many|NA
ASSLENSYEQY
>TRBV5-1|once|NA
ASSPTGTPEETQY
>TRBV24-1|NA|TRBD2
ATSDTTSGTLGEQF
>TRBV20-1|few|NA
SANPWGRTGEQF
>TRBV19|many|NA
ASSSHGTQEGTEAF
>TRBV7-2|NA|TRBD2
ASSLSGSMGNEQY
>TRBV24-1|few|TRBD1
ATSESPTGRENTEAF
>TRBV7-2|NA|NA
ASSPSSGAWEKLF
>TRBV7-9|many|NA
ASSSPTGLLTEAF
>TRBV10-3|NA|TRBD1
ASSYGAGGIYEQY
>TRBV6-5|NA|NA
ASSSMGRRNTIY